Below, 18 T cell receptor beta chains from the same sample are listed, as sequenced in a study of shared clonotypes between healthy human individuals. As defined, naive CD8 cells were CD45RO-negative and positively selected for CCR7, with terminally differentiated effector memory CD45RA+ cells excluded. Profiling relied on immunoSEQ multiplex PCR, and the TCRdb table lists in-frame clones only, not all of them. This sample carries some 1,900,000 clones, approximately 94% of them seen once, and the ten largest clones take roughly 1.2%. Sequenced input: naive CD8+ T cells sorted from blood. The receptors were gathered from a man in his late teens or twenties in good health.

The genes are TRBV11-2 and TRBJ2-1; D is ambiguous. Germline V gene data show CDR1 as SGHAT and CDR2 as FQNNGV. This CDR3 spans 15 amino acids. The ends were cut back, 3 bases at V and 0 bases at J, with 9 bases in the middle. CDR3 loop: CASSFPTDSYNEQFF. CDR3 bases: TGTGCCAGCAGCTTCCCGACCGACTCCTACAATGAGCAGTTCTTC. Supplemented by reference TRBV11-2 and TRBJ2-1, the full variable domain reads EAGVAQSPRYKIIEKRQSVAFWCNPISGHATLYWYQQILGQGPKLLIQFQNNGVVDDSQLPKDRFSAERLKGVDSTLKIQPAKLEDSAVYLCASSFPTDSYNEQFFGPGTRLTVL.

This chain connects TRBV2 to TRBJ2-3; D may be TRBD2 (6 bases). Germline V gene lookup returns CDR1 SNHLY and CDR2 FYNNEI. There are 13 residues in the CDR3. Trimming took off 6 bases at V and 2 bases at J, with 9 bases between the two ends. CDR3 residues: CASRAGITDTQYF. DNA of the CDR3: TGTGCCAGCAGGGCGGGGATCACAGATACGCAGTATTTT.

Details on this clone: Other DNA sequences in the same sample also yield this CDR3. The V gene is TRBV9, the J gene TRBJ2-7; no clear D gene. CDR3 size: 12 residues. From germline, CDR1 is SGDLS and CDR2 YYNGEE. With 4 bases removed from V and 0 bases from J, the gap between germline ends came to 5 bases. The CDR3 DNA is TGTGCCAGCAGCTCCCCCTCCTACGAGCAGTACTTC. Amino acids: CASSSPSYEQYF.

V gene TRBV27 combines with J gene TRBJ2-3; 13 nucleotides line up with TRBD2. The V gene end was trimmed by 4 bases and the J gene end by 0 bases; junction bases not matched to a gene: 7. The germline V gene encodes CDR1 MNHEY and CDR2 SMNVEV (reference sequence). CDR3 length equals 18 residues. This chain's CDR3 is CASSSATSGGASTDTQYF. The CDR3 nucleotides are TGTGCCAGCAGTTCAGCTACTAGCGGGGGGGCTAGCACAGATACGCAGTATTTT.

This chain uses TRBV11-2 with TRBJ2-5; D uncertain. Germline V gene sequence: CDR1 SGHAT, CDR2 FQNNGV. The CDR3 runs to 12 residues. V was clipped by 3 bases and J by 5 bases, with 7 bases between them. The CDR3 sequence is CASSFMGETQYF. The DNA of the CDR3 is TGTGCCAGCAGCTTTATGGGGGAGACCCAGTACTTC. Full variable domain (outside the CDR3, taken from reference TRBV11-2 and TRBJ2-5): EAGVAQSPRYKIIEKRQSVAFWCNPISGHATLYWYQQILGQGPKLLIQFQNNGVVDDSQLPKDRFSAERLKGVDSTLKIQPAKLEDSAVYLCASSFMGETQYFGPGTRLLVL.

The CDR3 coding sequence is TGTGCCAGCAGCTTGGGTAGCGGGGGAGACACCGGGGAGCTGTTTTTT. Protein: CASSLGSGGDTGELFF. The chain uses TRBV7-9 and TRBJ2-2, with 9 bases identical to TRBD2. CDR1 and CDR2 (germline): SEHNR, FQNEAQ (reference sequence). The CDR3 is made up of 16 amino acids. With V trimmed by 3 bases and J by 3 bases, 5 bases remained unmatched.

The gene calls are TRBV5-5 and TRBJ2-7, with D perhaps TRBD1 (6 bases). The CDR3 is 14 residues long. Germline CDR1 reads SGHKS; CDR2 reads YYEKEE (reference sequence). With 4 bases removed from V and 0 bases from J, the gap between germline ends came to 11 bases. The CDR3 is CASSRDKSSYEQYF. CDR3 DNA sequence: TGTGCCAGCAGCCGGGACAAGAGCTCCTACGAGCAGTACTTC.

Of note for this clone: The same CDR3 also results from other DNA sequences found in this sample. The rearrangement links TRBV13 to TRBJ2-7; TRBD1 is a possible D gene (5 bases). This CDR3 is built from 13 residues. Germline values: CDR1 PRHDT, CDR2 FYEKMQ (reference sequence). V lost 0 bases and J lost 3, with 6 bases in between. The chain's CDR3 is CASSLGRDYEQYF. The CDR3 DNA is TGTGCCAGCAGCTTAGGCAGGGACTACGAGCAGTACTTC.

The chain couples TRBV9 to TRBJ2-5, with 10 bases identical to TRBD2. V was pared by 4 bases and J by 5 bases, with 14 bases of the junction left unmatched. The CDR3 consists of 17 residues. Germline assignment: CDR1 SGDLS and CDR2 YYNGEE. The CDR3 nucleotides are TGTGCCAGCAGCCCCCTGGGGGGGCTAGCGGGAGTCGAGACCCAGTACTTC. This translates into CASSPLGGLAGVETQYF.

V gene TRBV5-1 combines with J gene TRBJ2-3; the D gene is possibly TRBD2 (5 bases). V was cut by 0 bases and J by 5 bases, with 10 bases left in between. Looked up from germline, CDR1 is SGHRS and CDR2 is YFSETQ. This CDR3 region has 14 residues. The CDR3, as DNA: TGCGCCAGCAGCTTGGCCCTAGCAGGAGATACGCAGTATTTT. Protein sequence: CASSLALAGDTQYF.

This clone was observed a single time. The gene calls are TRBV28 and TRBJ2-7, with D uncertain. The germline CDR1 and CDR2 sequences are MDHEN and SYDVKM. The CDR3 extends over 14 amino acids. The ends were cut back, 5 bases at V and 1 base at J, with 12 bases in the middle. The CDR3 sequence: CASSPRMESYEQYF. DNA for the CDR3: TGTGCCAGCAGTCCTCGGATGGAATCCTACGAGCAGTACTTC.

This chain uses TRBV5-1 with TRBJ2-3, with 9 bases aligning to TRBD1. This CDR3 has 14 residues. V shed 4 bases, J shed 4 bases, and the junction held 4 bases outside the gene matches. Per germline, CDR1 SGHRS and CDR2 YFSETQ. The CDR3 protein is CASSTRTGADTQYF. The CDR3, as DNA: TGCGCCAGCAGCACCCGGACAGGGGCAGATACGCAGTATTTT.

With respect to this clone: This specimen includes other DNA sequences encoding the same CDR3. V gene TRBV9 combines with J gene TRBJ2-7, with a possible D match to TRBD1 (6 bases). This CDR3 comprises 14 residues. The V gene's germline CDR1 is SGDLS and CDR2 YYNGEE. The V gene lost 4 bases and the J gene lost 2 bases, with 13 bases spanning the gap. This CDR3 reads CASSPRTAPYEQYF. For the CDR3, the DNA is TGTGCCAGCAGCCCCAGGACAGCGCCCTACGAGCAGTACTTC.

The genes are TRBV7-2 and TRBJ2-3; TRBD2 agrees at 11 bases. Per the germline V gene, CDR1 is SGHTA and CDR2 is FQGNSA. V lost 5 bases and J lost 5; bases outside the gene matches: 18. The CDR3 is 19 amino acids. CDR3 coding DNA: TGTGCCAGCAGCCCCGATGTGCGGGGGTTGGGACTAGCGGAAGATACGCAGTATTTT. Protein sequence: CASSPDVRGLGLAEDTQYF.

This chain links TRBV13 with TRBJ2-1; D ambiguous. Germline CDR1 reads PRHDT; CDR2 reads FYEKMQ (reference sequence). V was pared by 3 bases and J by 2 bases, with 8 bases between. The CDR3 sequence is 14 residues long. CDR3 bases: TGTGCCAGCAGCTTGGGTGCAACCTACAATGAGCAGTTCTTC. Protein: CASSLGATYNEQFF.

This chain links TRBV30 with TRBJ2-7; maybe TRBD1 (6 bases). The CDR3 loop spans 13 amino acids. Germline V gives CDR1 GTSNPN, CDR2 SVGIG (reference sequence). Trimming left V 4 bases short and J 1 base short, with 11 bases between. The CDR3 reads CAWKDSLSYEQYF. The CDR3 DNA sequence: TGTGCCTGGAAGGACAGCCTATCCTACGAGCAGTACTTC.

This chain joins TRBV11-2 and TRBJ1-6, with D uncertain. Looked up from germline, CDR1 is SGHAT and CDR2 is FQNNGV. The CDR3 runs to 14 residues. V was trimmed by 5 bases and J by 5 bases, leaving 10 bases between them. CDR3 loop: CASSPQGHNSPLHF. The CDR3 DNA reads TGTGCCAGCAGCCCCCAAGGACATAATTCACCCCTCCACTTT.

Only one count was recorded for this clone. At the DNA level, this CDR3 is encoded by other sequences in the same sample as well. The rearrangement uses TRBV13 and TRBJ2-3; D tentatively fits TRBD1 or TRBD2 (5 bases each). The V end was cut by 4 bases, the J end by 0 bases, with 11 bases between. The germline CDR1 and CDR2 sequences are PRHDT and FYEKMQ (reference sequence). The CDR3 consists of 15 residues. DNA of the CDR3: TGTGCCAGCAGCTGGGGGTTAGGGAGCACAGATACGCAGTATTTT. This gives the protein CASSWGLGSTDTQYF.